The 2 T cell receptor beta chains below come from one sample, sequenced in a study of blood T cell repertoires in COVID-19. Sequenced by immunoSEQ multiplex PCR; TCRdb stores in-frame clones only, minus some. The profile shows 100,000 to 150,000 clones, approximately 87% of them singletons. The specimen sequenced was peripheral blood. The receptors stem from a woman between 50 and 59 years old with acute or convalescent COVID-19.

The chain couples TRBV5-1 to TRBJ2-5; 11 positions agree with TRBD2. The CDR3 length is 15 residues. The V gene's germline CDR1 is SGHRS and CDR2 YFSETQ. Unmatched junction bases numbered 8, after V lost 6 bases and J lost 4 bases. The chain's CDR3 is CASTSGLAGGETQYF. In nucleotides, the CDR3 is TGCGCCAGCACCTCCGGGCTAGCGGGAGGAGAGACCCAGTACTTC.

This chain links TRBV18 with TRBJ1-1; the match to TRBD1 covers 7 bases. This CDR3 contains 15 residues. The germline V gene encodes CDR1 KGHSH and CDR2 LQKENI. V gave up 0 bases and J gave up 4 bases; unmatched junction bases: 5. CDR3 in amino acids: CASSPPETGFTEAFF. CDR3 coding DNA: TGTGCCAGCTCACCACCCGAGACAGGGTTCACTGAAGCTTTCTTT.